The next 30 T cell receptor beta chains were all read from a single sample in a study of cytomegalovirus exposure and HLA in healthy donors. Amplification used 60 Vbeta primers and 13 Jbeta primers. TCRdb's copy holds only in-frame clones and misses some; the assay was immunoSEQ multiplex PCR. The repertoire consists of around 110,000 clones, with 70% to 80% occurring once and the leading ten covering approximately 3.7%. The sequencing input was PBMCs. The receptor source for this set is a man between 60 and 70 years old in good health and CMV-seronegative.

The J gene is TRBJ2-1, the V gene TRBV7-8, with TRBD2 matching 7 bases. The CDR3 is 16 amino acids. Germline V gene sequence: CDR1 SGHVS, CDR2 FQNEAQ. Unmatched junction bases numbered 11, after V lost 0 bases and J lost 9 bases. The CDR3 DNA follows: TGTGCCAGCAGCTTAGCGGGGGGGAGGCGAGGAACTGAGCAGTTCTTC. It codes for CASSLAGGRRGTEQFF.

The chain links TRBV7-9 to TRBJ2-3; 7 nucleotides line up with TRBD2. V gave up 4 bases and J gave up 0 bases; unmatched junction bases: 7. The germline V gene has CDR1 SEHNR and CDR2 FQNEAQ (reference sequence). This CDR3 has 16 residues. Written as DNA, the CDR3 is TGTGCCAGCAGCTCCCGGGGAGGGACTAGCACAGATACGCAGTATTTT. Its translation: CASSSRGGTSTDTQYF.

This chain joins TRBV7-2 and TRBJ2-7, with 9 nucleotides matching TRBD1. This CDR3 has 15 amino acids. With V trimmed by 4 bases and J by 4 bases, 8 bases remained unmatched. The V gene's germline CDR1 is SGHTA and CDR2 FQGNSA. The CDR3 protein is CASSYQGTGTYEQYV. The CDR3 coding sequence is TGTGCCAGCAGCTACCAGGGGACAGGGACATACGAGCAGTACGTC.

Of note for this clone: Other DNA sequences in this specimen translate into the identical CDR3. This chain uses TRBV7-9 with TRBJ1-6, with TRBD1 as a possible D gene (5 bases). Trimming stripped 0 bases from V and 10 bases from J, with 13 bases between. The germline V gene encodes CDR1 SEHNR and CDR2 FQNEAQ (reference sequence). This CDR3 region has 15 residues. The CDR3 region is CASSLASGGGSPLHF. The CDR3 nucleotides read TGTGCCAGCAGCTTAGCGTCCGGGGGGGGATCACCCCTCCACTTT.

The chain links TRBV7-8 to TRBJ1-4, with 7 bases that match TRBD1. V lost 1 base to trimming and J lost 6 bases; unmatched junction nucleotides: 8. This CDR3 is built from 16 residues. Germline CDR1 reads SGHVS; CDR2 reads FQNEAQ. Here the CDR3 reads CASSLVWRGRDEKLFF. CDR3 DNA sequence: TGTGCCAGCAGCTTAGTTTGGAGGGGGCGAGATGAAAAACTGTTTTTT.

The chain joins TRBV18 to TRBJ1-1; D uncertain. V lost 2 bases and J 1 base, leaving 5 bases between the germline ends. From germline, CDR1 is KGHSH and CDR2 LQKENI. The CDR3 length is 13 residues. CDR3 bases: TGTGCCAGCTCACCATGGCCGAACACTGAAGCTTTCTTT. Translation gives CASSPWPNTEAFF.

The J gene is TRBJ2-3, the V gene TRBV5-4; TRBD1 aligns across 10 bases. Germline V gene data show CDR1 as SGHNT and CDR2 as YYREEE (reference sequence). The CDR3 is 19 amino acids. Trimming took 2 bases from V and 0 from J; bases not matched to a gene: 12. CDR3 sequence reads: CASSFPGTGAETSTDTQYF. DNA of the CDR3: TGTGCCAGCAGCTTCCCCGGGACAGGGGCGGAAACTAGCACAGATACGCAGTATTTT.

The V call is TRBV6-1, the J call TRBJ1-2; 9 bases are shared with TRBD1. The junction had 6 bases not matched to a gene; V was cut back by 5 bases and J by 8 bases. The germline gives CDR1 MNHNS, CDR2 SASEGT. The CDR3 spans 13 residues. The CDR3 DNA sequence: TGTGCCAGCAGTCGACAGGGGGAAGGCGGCTACACCTTC. Its protein product is CASSRQGEGGYTF.

The V call is TRBV19, the J call TRBJ2-5; 8 bases are shared with TRBD1. This CDR3 has 14 amino acids. Germline V gene lookup returns CDR1 LNHDA and CDR2 SQIVND (reference sequence). The ends lost 5 bases at V and 7 bases at J; junction bases unmatched: 9. For the CDR3, the DNA is TGTGCCAGTAGTCCGCAGACAGGGGAGGTGACCCAGTACTTC. This codes for CASSPQTGEVTQYF.

This chain joins TRBV7-2 and TRBJ1-2, with TRBD1 as a possible D gene (5 bases). Germline V CDR1 and CDR2: SGHTA, FQGNSA. The germline V and J ends were trimmed by 1 base and 8 bases, with 14 bases remaining between them. The CDR3 spans 14 residues. The CDR3: CASSLEGGAPGYTF. In nucleotides, the CDR3 is TGTGCCAGCAGCTTAGAAGGAGGGGCGCCGGGCTACACCTTC.

This clone was seen more than once but under ten times. The chain employs TRBV11-2 and TRBJ2-5, with 9 bases that match TRBD2. V lost 1 base and J lost 0; bases outside the gene matches: 6. The CDR3 runs 17 residues. Germline values: CDR1 SGHAT, CDR2 FQNNGV. The CDR3 sequence: CASSLGVAGVYQETQYF. CDR3 DNA: TGTGCCAGCAGCTTAGGGGTAGCGGGGGTGTACCAAGAGACCCAGTACTTC.

The chain links TRBV12-5 to TRBJ2-7, with TRBD1 matching over 7 bases. The CDR3 totals 13 residues. J gave up 6 bases and V 8 bases, and 10 bases lay outside the gene matches. Germline-derived CDR1 and CDR2 are LGHNT and FRNRAP. The CDR3 sequence is CASRQGVMSEQYV. The CDR3 DNA follows: TGTGCTAGTCGGCAGGGGGTGATGAGCGAGCAGTACGTC.

This CDR3 is CASSQTGTGVRETQYF. The CDR3 DNA follows: TGTGCCAGCAGCCAAACCGGGACAGGGGTCCGGGAGACCCAGTACTTC. The chain employs TRBV7-3 and TRBJ2-5; 10 nucleotides match TRBD1. Trimming cost V 5 bases and J 5 bases; bases outside gene matches: 11. The germline V gene encodes CDR1 SGHTA and CDR2 FQGTGA. The CDR3 spans 16 residues.

The table lists this clone with a few counts. V usage is TRBV6-1 and J usage is TRBJ2-5; a possible D gene is TRBD2 (5 bases). Deletions cut 6 bases from V and 5 bases from J, with 13 bases between. Germline lookup yields CDR1 MNHNS and CDR2 SASEGT. This CDR3 is 13 amino acids long. The CDR3 DNA sequence: TGTGCCAGCAGAGGACTGGGTAGGGAGACCCAGTACTTC. It codes for CASRGLGRETQYF.

V gene TRBV7-2 combines with J gene TRBJ1-3; D remains unclear. CDR3 length: 17 residues. The V gene's germline CDR1 is SGHTA and CDR2 FQGNSA. V was clipped by 2 bases and J by 3 bases, with 17 bases between them. This CDR3 reads CASSLRDGERGGNTIYF. DNA of the CDR3: TGTGCCAGCAGCTTAAGAGACGGGGAACGGGGTGGAAACACCATATATTTT.

This chain links TRBV5-1 with TRBJ2-1, with D hard to call. The V gene's germline CDR1 is SGHRS and CDR2 YFSETQ. The CDR3 has 16 residues. Trimming pared 1 base from V and 0 bases from J, leaving 11 bases between. CDR3 DNA sequence: TGCGCCAGCAGCTTGTTCGGTCGTGGCTCCTACAATGAGCAGTTCTTC. As protein: CASSLFGRGSYNEQFF.

V and J are TRBV5-1 and TRBJ1-1, with a weak D call TRBD1 (6 bases). This CDR3 spans 12 amino acids. The germline CDR1 and CDR2 sequences are SGHRS and YFSETQ. Trimming stripped 4 bases from V and 5 bases from J, with 9 bases between. CDR3 protein: CASSPGTTEAFF. The CDR3 nucleotides read TGCGCCAGCAGCCCGGGGACAACTGAAGCTTTCTTT.

The rearrangement joins TRBV7-9 to TRBJ1-6, with D possibly matching TRBD1 (5 bases). V was trimmed by 1 base and J by 7 bases, leaving 5 bases between them. This CDR3 spans 13 amino acids. Germline V gene lookup returns CDR1 SEHNR and CDR2 FQNEAQ (reference sequence). The CDR3 here is CASSLEGNSPLHF. In DNA, the CDR3 is TGTGCCAGCAGCTTAGAGGGGAATTCACCCCTCCACTTT.

In the case of this clone: The sample has other DNA sequences that encode this CDR3 too. The chain has TRBV5-1 and TRBJ2-3; possibly TRBD2 for D (6 bases). The germline V gene has CDR1 SGHRS and CDR2 YFSETQ. The CDR3 extends over 14 amino acids. With 4 bases removed from V and 2 bases from J, the gap between germline ends came to 11 bases. The CDR3 DNA reads TGCGCCAGCAGCCCCGGGGGTTCCACAGATACGCAGTATTTT. It translates to CASSPGGSTDTQYF.

The chain has TRBV30 and TRBJ1-5; tentative D call: TRBD1 (5 bases). Per germline, CDR1 GTSNPN and CDR2 SVGIG (reference sequence). The CDR3 runs to 14 residues. V gave up 3 bases and J gave up 6 bases, with 15 bases separating them. The CDR3 loop is CAWRKAGGAQPQHF. The CDR3 region has the DNA TGTGCCTGGAGGAAGGCCGGAGGGGCTCAGCCCCAGCATTTT. The full variable domain, its missing parts supplied by reference TRBV30 and TRBJ1-5, is SQTIHQWPATLVQPVGSPLSLECTVEGTSNPNLYWYRQAAGRGLQLLFYSVGIGQISSEVPQNLSASRPQDRQFILSSKKLLLSDSGFYLCAWRKAGGAQPQHFGDGTRLSIL.

This sequence joins TRBV7-2 and TRBJ1-1; D perhaps matches TRBD1 (6 bases). This CDR3 is built from 18 residues. CDR1 SGHTA and CDR2 FQGNSA come from the germline V gene. The V gene lost 2 bases and the J gene lost 3 bases, with 22 bases spanning the gap. The CDR3 nucleotides are TGTGCCAGCAGCTTAAGATGGGCAGGGGCGAGGACTGACACTGAAGCTTTCTTT. Its protein product is CASSLRWAGARTDTEAFF.

The V and J genes are TRBV18 and TRBJ2-5; 8 nucleotides agree with TRBD1. The germline V gene has CDR1 KGHSH and CDR2 LQKENI. This CDR3 contains 14 residues. The junction had 4 bases not matched to a gene; V was cut back by 4 bases and J by 3 bases. CDR3 region: CASSLGQGKETQYF. DNA of the CDR3: TGTGCCAGCTCACTCGGACAGGGAAAAGAGACCCAGTACTTC.

The V call is TRBV5-4, the J call TRBJ2-2; the match to TRBD2 covers 9 bases. The V segment lost 1 base and the J segment 7 bases; nucleotides outside the gene matches: 11. CDR3 length equals 17 residues. Germline-derived CDR1 and CDR2 are SGHNT and YYREEE (reference sequence). This CDR3 reads CASSLTRSGGTGGELFF. In nucleotides, the CDR3 is TGTGCCAGCAGCTTGACCCGCAGCGGGGGGACTGGCGGGGAGCTGTTTTTT.

The V call is TRBV7-2, the J call TRBJ2-4; D call uncertain. CDR3 size: 14 residues. The ends were cut back, 1 base at V and 9 bases at J, with 13 bases in the middle. The germline V gene encodes CDR1 SGHTA and CDR2 FQGNSA. The CDR3 DNA reads TGTGCCAGCAGCTTAGGGGTGGATCGCGGCATTCAGTACTTC. Amino acids: CASSLGVDRGIQYF.

The V call is TRBV27, the J call TRBJ2-4, with 9 bases fitting TRBD1. Germline CDR1 MNHEY, CDR2 SMNVEV (reference sequence). The V and J ends lost 2 bases and 1 base, in that order; junction bases with no gene match: 6. The CDR3 has 17 amino acids. The chain's CDR3 is CASSLVGTGSAKNIQYF. Here the CDR3 DNA reads TGTGCCAGCAGTTTAGTAGGGACAGGGTCCGCCAAAAACATTCAGTACTTC.

In its sample, this clone was seen a few times. J is TRBJ2-3 and V is TRBV4-1; D is possibly TRBD2 (5 bases). Trimming took 5 bases from V and 1 from J, leaving 13 bases between them. The CDR3 loop spans 15 amino acids. CDR1 is MGHRA and CDR2 is YSYEKL in the germline V gene. Here the CDR3 DNA reads TGCGCCAGCAGCGGTACGGGGTTTGGCACAGATACGCAGTATTTT. It is translated as CASSGTGFGTDTQYF.

CDR3 amino acids: CASSTLRGRGGETQYF. CDR3 DNA: TGCGCCAGCAGCACCCTCAGGGGCCGAGGAGGAGAGACCCAGTACTTC. The chain employs TRBV4-3 and TRBJ2-5; a possible D gene is TRBD1 (6 bases). V was trimmed by 5 bases and J by 4 bases, leaving 20 bases between them. The CDR3 is 16 amino acids. The germline CDR1 and CDR2 sequences are LGHNA and YSLEER.

This clone was seen more than once but under ten times. The chain carries TRBV27 and TRBJ2-7, with 7 bases lining up with TRBD1. The germline V gene encodes CDR1 MNHEY and CDR2 SMNVEV (reference sequence). The CDR3 has 13 residues. V dropped 0 bases and J dropped 5; count of bases not matched to a gene: 1. In DNA, the CDR3 is TGTGCCAGCAGTTTATCGACAGGGAACGAGCAGTACGTC. It is translated as CASSLSTGNEQYV.

This clone appeared a few times. The chain combines TRBV5-8 with TRBJ1-1, with D unresolved. Trimming stripped 1 base from V and 2 bases from J, with 15 bases between. This CDR3 has 16 residues. Germline V gene lookup returns CDR1 SGHTS and CDR2 YDEGEE. The chain's CDR3 is CASSLWAGVSNTEAFF. The DNA of the CDR3 is TGTGCCAGCAGCTTGTGGGCTGGTGTCAGCAACACTGAAGCTTTCTTT. The full variable domain, completed using reference TRBV5-8 and TRBJ1-1, is EAGVTQSPTHLIKTRGQQATLRCSPISGHTSVYWYQQALGLGLQFLLWYDEGEERNRGNFPPRFSGRQFPNYSSELNVNALELEDSALYLCASSLWAGVSNTEAFFGQGTRLTVV.

The chain joins TRBV10-3 to TRBJ1-1; 7 bases match TRBD1. V gave up 4 bases and J gave up 4 bases; unmatched junction bases: 6. CDR1 is ENHRY and CDR2 is SYGVKD in the germline V gene. This CDR3 has 14 residues. The CDR3 DNA reads as TGTGCCATCAGTGCAGGGGGTTTCGGCACTGAAGCTTTCTTT. Residues: CAISAGGFGTEAFF.